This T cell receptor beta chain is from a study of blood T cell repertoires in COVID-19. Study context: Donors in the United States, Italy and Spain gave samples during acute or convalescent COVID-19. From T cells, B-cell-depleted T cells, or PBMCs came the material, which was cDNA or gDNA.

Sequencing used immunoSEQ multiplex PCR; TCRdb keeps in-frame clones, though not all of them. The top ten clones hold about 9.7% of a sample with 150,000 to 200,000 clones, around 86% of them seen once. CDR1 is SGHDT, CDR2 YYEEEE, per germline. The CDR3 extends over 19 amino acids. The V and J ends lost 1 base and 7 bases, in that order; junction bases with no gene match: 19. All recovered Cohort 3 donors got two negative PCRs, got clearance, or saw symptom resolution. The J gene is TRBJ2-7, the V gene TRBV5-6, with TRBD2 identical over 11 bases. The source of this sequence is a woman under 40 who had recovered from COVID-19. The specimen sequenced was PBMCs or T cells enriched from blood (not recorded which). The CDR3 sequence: CASSLISGRARGDTREQYF. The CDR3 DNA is TGTGCCAGCAGCTTGATTAGCGGGAGGGCCCGAGGGGATACCCGGGAGCAGTACTTC.